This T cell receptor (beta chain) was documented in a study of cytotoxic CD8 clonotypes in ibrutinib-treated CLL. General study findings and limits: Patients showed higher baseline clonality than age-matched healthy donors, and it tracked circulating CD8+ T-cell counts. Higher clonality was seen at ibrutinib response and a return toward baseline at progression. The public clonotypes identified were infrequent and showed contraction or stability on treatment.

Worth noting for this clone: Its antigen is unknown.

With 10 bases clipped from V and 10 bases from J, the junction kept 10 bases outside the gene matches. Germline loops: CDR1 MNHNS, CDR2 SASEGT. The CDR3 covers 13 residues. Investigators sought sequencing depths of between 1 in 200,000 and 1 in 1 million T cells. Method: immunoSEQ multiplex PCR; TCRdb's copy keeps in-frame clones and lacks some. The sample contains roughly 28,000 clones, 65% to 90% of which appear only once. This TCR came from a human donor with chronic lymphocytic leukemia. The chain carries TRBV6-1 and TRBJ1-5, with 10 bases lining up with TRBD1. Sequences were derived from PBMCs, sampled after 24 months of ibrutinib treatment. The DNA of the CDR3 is TGTGCCACCTCGGGGGACAGGGGTCGTCCCCAGCATTTT. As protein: CATSGDRGRPQHF.